Listed below are T cell receptor beta chains from one sample, sequenced in a study of blood T cells in healthy people across ages. TCRdb reanalysed the 5' RACE reads using MiXCR and keeps one entry per CDR3 protein. The sample yields approximately 670,000 distinct CDR3 sequences, roughly two fifths seen once. Sequenced material: blood. The origin of the receptors is a man at least 80 years old in good health. The CDR3 runs from the conserved cysteine through the conserved F or W. D genes are given only for firm matches. Clone size appears in some rows only: once, few, many, or a class for an expanded clone.

TRBJ2-4 | NA | TRBD2 | TRBV11-2 | TGTGCCAGCAGCGTCCAGCGGGGGGGTCACATTCAGTACTTC | CASSVQRGGHIQYF
TRBJ2-3 | few | NA | TRBV20-1 | TGCAGTGCTAGAGCCACAGGGCAAGATACGCAGTATTTT | CSARATGQDTQYF
TRBJ2-7 | NA | TRBD1 | TRBV10-3 | TGTGCCATCAACCCCGGGACAGGGGTCAACTACGAGCAGTACTTC | CAINPGTGVNYEQYF
TRBJ2-1 | NA | TRBD2 | TRBV30 | TGTGCCTGGTCGGGACTAGCGGGCTACAATGAGCAGTTCTTC | CAWSGLAGYNEQFF
TRBJ1-6 | NA | TRBD1 | TRBV3-1 | TGTGCCAGCACCACCGGGACAGGGGGCAATTCACCCCCCCACTTT | CASTTGTGGNSPPHF
TRBJ1-2 | NA | NA | TRBV20-1 | TGCAGTGCTAGAGGACAGGCTCGTTTGGATGGCTACACCTTC | CSARGQARLDGYTF
TRBJ1-4 | NA | NA | TRBV28 | TGTGCCACCTCCGCTCCCAGGGGTAATGAAAAACTGTTTTTT | CATSAPRGNEKLFF
TRBJ1-1 | NA | NA | TRBV6-2/TRBV6-3 | TGTGCCAACAGTTACGGTCCAGGGGAGGAACCTGAAGCTTTCTTT | CANSYGPGEEPEAFF
TRBJ2-7 | once | NA | TRBV6-2/TRBV6-3 | TGTGCCAGCACCCCACTGGGCGCCTACGAGCAGTACTTC | CASTPLGAYEQYF
TRBJ2-7 | NA | NA | TRBV12-3/TRBV12-4 | TGTGCCAGCAGGACATTCGACAGCTCCTACGAGCAGTACTTC | CASRTFDSSYEQYF
TRBJ2-2 | NA | NA | TRBV7-2 | TGTGCCAGCAGCTTTGGACAGTTTTCCACCGGGGAGCTGTTTTTT | CASSFGQFSTGELFF
TRBJ2-7 | NA | NA | TRBV28 | TGTGCCAGCAAGACGATGACGGATTCCTACGAGCAGTACTTC | CASKTMTDSYEQYF
TRBJ2-5 | many | NA | TRBV20-1 | TGCAGTGCCCTCCACTCACAAGAGACCCAGTACTTC | CSALHSQETQYF
TRBJ2-1 | few | TRBD2 | TRBV6-2/TRBV6-3 | TGTGCCAGCAGTTACACCAGCTCCGGGCTAGCGGGAGCGGACAATGAGCAGTTCTTC | CASSYTSSGLAGADNEQFF
TRBJ2-3 | NA | TRBD2 | TRBV4-1 | TGCGCCAGCAGCCAAGATGGGCTAGCGGGAGTCACAGATACGCAGTATTTT | CASSQDGLAGVTDTQYF
TRBJ1-2 | NA | NA | TRBV9 | TGTGCCAGCAGCGTGGGGACGGGCCAGGAAAACTATGGCTACACCTTC | CASSVGTGQENYGYTF
TRBJ2-2 | few | NA | TRBV3-1 | TGTGCCAGCAGCCAAGTGCCCCCACGGACCGGGGAGCTGTTTTTT | CASSQVPPRTGELFF
TRBJ2-7 | NA | TRBD2 | TRBV7-2 | TGTGCCAGCAGCCCGCTTGGGACTAGCGGGAGGGGTTCCCAGTACTTC | CASSPLGTSGRGSQYF
TRBJ2-2 | NA | NA | TRBV11-2 | TGTGCCAGCAGCGCCTTGAGCACCGGGGAGCTGTTTTTT | CASSALSTGELFF
TRBJ2-5 | few | NA | TRBV2 | TGTGCCAGCAGTGCCCAGACAGGACCCCGAGAGACCCAGTACTTC | CASSAQTGPRETQYF
TRBJ1-2 | NA | TRBD1 | TRBV29-1 | TGCAGCGTTGATGGGACAGGGTACGGCTACACCTTC | CSVDGTGYGYTF
TRBJ2-3 | NA | NA | TRBV4-3 | TGCGCCAGCAGCCAAGTTTCGGGAGTCAAAGATACGCAGTATTTT | CASSQVSGVKDTQYF
TRBJ2-2 | NA | NA | TRBV24-1 | TGTGCCACCAGCAAGACTAGGACCGGGGAGCTGTTTTTT | CATSKTRTGELFF
TRBJ2-7 | NA | TRBD1 | TRBV29-1 | TGCAGCACCTACGGGGGACAGGGGGCGGATGAGCAGTACTTC | CSTYGGQGADEQYF
TRBJ2-5 | NA | TRBD1 | TRBV3-1 | TGTGCCAGCAGCCATTCGGGGACAGAGCAGTACTTC | CASSHSGTEQYF
TRBJ2-7 | few | TRBD1 | TRBV18 | TGTGCCAGCTCACCGGGGACAGGGAAATCCTACGAGCAGTACTTC | CASSPGTGKSYEQYF
TRBJ2-5 | NA | NA | TRBV20-1 | TGCAGTGCTAGAGTTCGCCTAACATACGAGACCCAGTACTTC | CSARVRLTYETQYF
TRBJ1-1 | NA | NA | TRBV20-1 | TGCAGTGCTAAAGGAGCAGTATACACTGAAGCTTTCTTT | CSAKGAVYTEAFF
TRBJ2-5 | many | NA | TRBV12-3/TRBV12-4 | TGTGCCAGCAGTTCAGGACTCCACCGCAATGAGCAGTACTTC | CASSSGLHRNEQYF
TRBJ2-5 | NA | TRBD2 | TRBV7-8 | TGTGCCAGCAGCTCGGGGGGGTCTCGGCGAGAGACCCAGTACTTC | CASSSGGSRRETQYF
TRBJ2-1 | few | NA | TRBV20-1 | TGCAGTGCTAGAGATGGAAAGGGGCTCTACAATGAGCAGTTCTTC | CSARDGKGLYNEQFF
TRBJ2-7 | NA | NA | TRBV5-1 | TGCGCCAGCAGCAAAGCCGGGCTAACCTACGAGCAGTACTTC | CASSKAGLTYEQYF
TRBJ2-1 | NA | NA | TRBV11-3 | TGTGCCAGCAGCTTAGATCAAGTGGGTAACAATGAGCAGTTCTTC | CASSLDQVGNNEQFF
TRBJ2-3 | NA | NA | TRBV6-5 | TGTGCCAGCAGGAGGGGCGCTTGGGATCCTAGCACAGATACGCAGTATTTT | CASRRGAWDPSTDTQYF
TRBJ1-5 | once | NA | TRBV28 | TGTGCCAGCTTCGACTGGGGGGGGAACAATCAGCCCCAGCATTTT | CASFDWGGNNQPQHF
TRBJ2-5 | NA | NA | TRBV18 | TGTGCCAGCTCACCATCCCCCGCCCCAACAGAGACCCAGTACTTC | CASSPSPAPTETQYF
TRBJ2-2 | NA | NA | TRBV27 | TGTGCCAGCAGTTTTCGAACAGGGTTACCGAACCGGGGGGAGCTGTTTTTT | CASSFRTGLPNRGELFF
TRBJ1-2 | NA | NA | TRBV7-2 | TGTGCCAGCAGCCCGACGGGAGTAGGTGGCTACACCTTC | CASSPTGVGGYTF
TRBJ2-7 | few | NA | TRBV3-1 | TGTGCCAGCAGTTCGGGACTCCAAGGTCTCGGGCAGTACTTC | CASSSGLQGLGQYF
TRBJ1-1 | few | NA | TRBV7-8 | TGTGCCAGCAGCCCTGGACACTCGAACACTGAAGCTTTCTTT | CASSPGHSNTEAFF
TRBJ2-5 | few | TRBD1 | TRBV7-2 | TGTGCCAGCAGCTCGGGACAGGGGGACGAGACCCAGTACTTC | CASSSGQGDETQYF
TRBJ2-5 | few | NA | TRBV30 | TGTGCCTGGAGTGCTCAACGGGGGTACCAAGAGACCCAGTACTTC | CAWSAQRGYQETQYF
TRBJ2-7 | few | NA | TRBV6-5 | TGTGCCAGCAGTTACCGGACTTACAACTACGAGCAGTACTTC | CASSYRTYNYEQYF
TRBJ1-1 | NA | NA | TRBV20-1 | TGCAGTGCTAGAGATCGTGAGTATATGAACACTGAAGCTTTCTTT | CSARDREYMNTEAFF
TRBJ2-4 | few | NA | TRBV6-5 | TGTGCCTCCTCGGGGACAAGATCCTTAGCCAAAAACATTCAGTACTTC | CASSGTRSLAKNIQYF
TRBJ2-5 | many | NA | TRBV5-1 | TGCGCCAGCAGCCGGGACAAGCGAGAGACCCAGTACTTC | CASSRDKRETQYF
TRBJ2-7 | many | NA | TRBV29-1 | TGCAGCGTTGGGGACGCCATATACGAGCAGTACTTC | CSVGDAIYEQYF
TRBJ2-7 | many | TRBD2 | TRBV20-1 | TGCAGTGCTAGCCGGGGGGGGGCCTACGAGCAGTACTTC | CSASRGGAYEQYF
TRBJ2-5 | few | TRBD1 | TRBV10-3 | TGTGCCATCAGTGAGTCGGGACAGGGGCAGACCCAGTACTTC | CAISESGQGQTQYF
TRBJ2-5 | once | NA | TRBV4-1 | TGCGCCAACAGCCCGGAGGACTCCCCGAGGGGGACCCAGTACTTC | CANSPEDSPRGTQYF
TRBJ2-7 | NA | TRBD2 | TRBV24-1 | TGTGCCACCGCCGGGACTAGCGGTTTTTCCTACAATGAGCAGTACTTC | CATAGTSGFSYNEQYF
TRBJ1-2 | NA | NA | TRBV7-2 | TGTGCCAGCAGCTTAGTGCCGGGGCAGGCTGATACTAACTATGGCTACACCTTC | CASSLVPGQADTNYGYTF
TRBJ2-1 | NA | TRBD1 | TRBV9 | TGTGCCACCTCAACCTCCGGGACAGGCGACAATGAGCAGTTCTTC | CATSTSGTGDNEQFF